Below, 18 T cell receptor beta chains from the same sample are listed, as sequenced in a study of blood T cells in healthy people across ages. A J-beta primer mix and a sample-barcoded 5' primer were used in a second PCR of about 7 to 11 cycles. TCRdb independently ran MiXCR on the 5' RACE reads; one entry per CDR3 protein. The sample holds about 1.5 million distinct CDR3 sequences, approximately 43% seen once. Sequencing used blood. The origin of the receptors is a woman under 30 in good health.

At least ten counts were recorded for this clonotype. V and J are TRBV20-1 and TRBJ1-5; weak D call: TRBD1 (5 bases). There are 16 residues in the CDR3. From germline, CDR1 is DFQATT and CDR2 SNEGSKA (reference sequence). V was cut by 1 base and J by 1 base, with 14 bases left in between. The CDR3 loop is CSARVGEKGSNQPQHF. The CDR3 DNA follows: TGCAGTGCTAGAGTGGGGGAAAAAGGGAGCAATCAGCCCCAGCATTTT.

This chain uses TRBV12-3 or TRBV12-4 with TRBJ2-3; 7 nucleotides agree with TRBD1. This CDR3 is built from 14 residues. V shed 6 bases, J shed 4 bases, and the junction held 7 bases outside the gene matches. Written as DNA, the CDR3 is TGTGCCAGCAGCCAGGGGGTTCGGCCAGATACGCAGTATTTT. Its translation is CASSQGVRPDTQYF.

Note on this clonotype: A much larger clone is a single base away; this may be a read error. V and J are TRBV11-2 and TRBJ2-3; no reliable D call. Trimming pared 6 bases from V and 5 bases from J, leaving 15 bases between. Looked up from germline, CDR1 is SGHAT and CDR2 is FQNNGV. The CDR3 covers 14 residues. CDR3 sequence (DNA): TGTGCCAGCAGGTTACGAGCCCCGAAAGATACGCAGTATTTT. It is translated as CASRLRAPKDTQYF.

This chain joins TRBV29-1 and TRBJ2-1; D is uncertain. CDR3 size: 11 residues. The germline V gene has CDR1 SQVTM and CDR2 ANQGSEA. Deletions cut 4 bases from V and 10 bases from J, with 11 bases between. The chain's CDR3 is CSVVFGWEQFF. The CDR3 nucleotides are TGCAGCGTTGTTTTTGGGTGGGAGCAGTTCTTC.

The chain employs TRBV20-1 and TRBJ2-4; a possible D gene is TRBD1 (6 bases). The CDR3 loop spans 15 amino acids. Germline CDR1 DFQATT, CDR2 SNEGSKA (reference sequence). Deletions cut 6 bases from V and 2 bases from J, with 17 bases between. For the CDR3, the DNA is TGCAGTGCCCCTAATGCCCGGGACACCAAAAACATTCAGTACTTC. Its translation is CSAPNARDTKNIQYF.

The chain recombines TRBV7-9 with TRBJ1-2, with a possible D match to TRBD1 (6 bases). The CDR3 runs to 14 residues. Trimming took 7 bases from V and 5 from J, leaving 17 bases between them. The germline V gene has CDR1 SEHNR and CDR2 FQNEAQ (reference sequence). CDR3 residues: CASTSGWGQYGYTF. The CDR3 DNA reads TGTGCCAGCACCTCAGGATGGGGACAATATGGCTACACCTTC. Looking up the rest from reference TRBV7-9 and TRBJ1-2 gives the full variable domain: DTGVSQNPRHKITKRGQNVTFRCDPISEHNRLYWYRQTLGQGPEFLTYFQNEAQLEKSRLLSDRFSAERPKGSFSTLEIQRTEQGDSAMYLCASTSGWGQYGYTFGSGTRLTVV.

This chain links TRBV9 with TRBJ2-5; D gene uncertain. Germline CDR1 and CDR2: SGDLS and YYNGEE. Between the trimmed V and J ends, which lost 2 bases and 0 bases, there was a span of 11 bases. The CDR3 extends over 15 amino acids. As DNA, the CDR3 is TGTGCCAGCAGCGTCATGGGCGTACACCAAGAGACCCAGTACTTC. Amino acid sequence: CASSVMGVHQETQYF.

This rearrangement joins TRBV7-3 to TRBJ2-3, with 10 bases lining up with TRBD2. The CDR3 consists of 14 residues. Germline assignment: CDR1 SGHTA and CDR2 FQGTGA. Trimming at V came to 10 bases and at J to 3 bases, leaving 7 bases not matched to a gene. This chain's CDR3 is CATRAGGPTDTQYF. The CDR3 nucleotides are TGTGCCACCCGAGCGGGAGGGCCTACAGATACGCAGTATTTT.

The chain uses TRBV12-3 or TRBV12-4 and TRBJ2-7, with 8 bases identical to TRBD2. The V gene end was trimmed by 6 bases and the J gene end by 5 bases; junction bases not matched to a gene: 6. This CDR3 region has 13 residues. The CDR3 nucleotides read TGTGCCAGCAGCTCCGGGACTAGGGACGAGCAGTACTTC. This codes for CASSSGTRDEQYF.

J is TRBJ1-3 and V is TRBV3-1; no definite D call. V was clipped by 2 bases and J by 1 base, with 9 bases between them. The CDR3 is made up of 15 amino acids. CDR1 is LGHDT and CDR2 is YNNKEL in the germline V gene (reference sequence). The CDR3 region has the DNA TGTGCCAGCAGCCAATACCCGACATCTGGAAACACCATATATTTT. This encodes CASSQYPTSGNTIYF.

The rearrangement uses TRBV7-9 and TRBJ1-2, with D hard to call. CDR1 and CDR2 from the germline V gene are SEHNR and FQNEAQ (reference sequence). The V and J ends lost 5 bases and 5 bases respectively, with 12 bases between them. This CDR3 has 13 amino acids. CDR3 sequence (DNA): TGTGCCAGCAGCCCAGACAAGATTTATGGCTACACCTTC. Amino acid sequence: CASSPDKIYGYTF. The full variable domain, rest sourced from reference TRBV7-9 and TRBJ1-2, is DTGVSQNPRHKITKRGQNVTFRCDPISEHNRLYWYRQTLGQGPEFLTYFQNEAQLEKSRLLSDRFSAERPKGSFSTLEIQRTEQGDSAMYLCASSPDKIYGYTFGSGTRLTVV.

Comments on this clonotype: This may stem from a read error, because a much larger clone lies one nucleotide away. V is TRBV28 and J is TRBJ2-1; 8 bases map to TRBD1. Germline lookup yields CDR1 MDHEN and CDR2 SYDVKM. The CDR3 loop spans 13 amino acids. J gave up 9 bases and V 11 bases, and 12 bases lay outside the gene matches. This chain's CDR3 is CALRDRLRSEQFF. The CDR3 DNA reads TGTGCCCTCCGGGACAGGTTAAGAAGTGAGCAGTTCTTC.

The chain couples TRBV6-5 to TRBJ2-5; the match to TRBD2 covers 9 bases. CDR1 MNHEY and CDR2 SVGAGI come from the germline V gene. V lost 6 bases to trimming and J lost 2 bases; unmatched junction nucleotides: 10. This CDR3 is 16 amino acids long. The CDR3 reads CASRPKRGVYQETQYF. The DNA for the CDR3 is TGTGCCAGCAGACCCAAGCGGGGGGTTTATCAAGAGACCCAGTACTTC.

CDR3 in DNA: TGTGCCAGCAGTCCGACAACTAGCGGCTCCTACAATGAGCAGTTCTTC. It codes for CASSPTTSGSYNEQFF. V gene TRBV12-3 or TRBV12-4 combines with J gene TRBJ2-1, with 8 nucleotides matching TRBD2. The V segment lost 5 bases and the J segment 0 bases; nucleotides outside the gene matches: 6. The CDR3 consists of 16 residues.

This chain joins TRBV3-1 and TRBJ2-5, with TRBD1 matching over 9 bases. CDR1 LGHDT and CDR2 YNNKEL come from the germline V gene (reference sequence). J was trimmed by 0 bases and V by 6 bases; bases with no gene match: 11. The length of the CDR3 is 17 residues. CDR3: CASSPDRGTMYQETQYF. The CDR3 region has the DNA TGTGCCAGCAGTCCGGACAGGGGCACAATGTACCAAGAGACCCAGTACTTC.

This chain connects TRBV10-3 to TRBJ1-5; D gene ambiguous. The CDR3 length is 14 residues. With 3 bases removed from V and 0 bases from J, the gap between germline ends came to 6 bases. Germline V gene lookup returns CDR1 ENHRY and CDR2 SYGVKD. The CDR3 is CAISDNYSNQPQHF. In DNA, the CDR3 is TGTGCCATCAGTGACAATTATAGCAATCAGCCCCAGCATTTT.

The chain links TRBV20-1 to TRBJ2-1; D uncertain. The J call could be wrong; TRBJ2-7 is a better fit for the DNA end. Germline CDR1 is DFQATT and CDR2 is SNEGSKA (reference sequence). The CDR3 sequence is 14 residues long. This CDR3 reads CSPRYSNAYNEQYF. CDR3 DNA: TGCAGTCCCCGCTACAGTAACGCCTACAATGAGCAGTACTTC.

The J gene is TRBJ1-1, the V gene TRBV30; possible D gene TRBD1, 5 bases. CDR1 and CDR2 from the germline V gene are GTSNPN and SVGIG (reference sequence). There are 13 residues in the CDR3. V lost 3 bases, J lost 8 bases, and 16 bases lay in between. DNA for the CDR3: TGTGCCTGGAGGGTTCCCCCCGGGACGGAAGCTTTCTTT. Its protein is CAWRVPPGTEAFF.